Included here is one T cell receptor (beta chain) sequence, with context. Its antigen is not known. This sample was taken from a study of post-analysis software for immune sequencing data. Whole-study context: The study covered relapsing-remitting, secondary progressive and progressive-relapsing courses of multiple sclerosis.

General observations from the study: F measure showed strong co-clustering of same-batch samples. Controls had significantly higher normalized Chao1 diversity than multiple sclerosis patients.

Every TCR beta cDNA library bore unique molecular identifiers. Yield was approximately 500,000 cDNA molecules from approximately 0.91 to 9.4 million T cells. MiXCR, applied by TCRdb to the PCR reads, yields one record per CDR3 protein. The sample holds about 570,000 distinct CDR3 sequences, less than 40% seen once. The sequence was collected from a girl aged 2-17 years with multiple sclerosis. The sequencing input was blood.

The CDR3 coding sequence is TGTGCCAGCAGGATGGACAGGGTAAGCAATCAGCCCCAGCATTTT. It is translated as CASRMDRVSNQPQHF. The J gene is TRBJ1-5, the V gene TRBV2; 8 bases agree with TRBD1. Per germline, CDR1 SNHLY and CDR2 FYNNEI. V trimming: 6 bases; J trimming: 1 base; junction bases outside the gene matches: 5. The CDR3 has 15 amino acids.